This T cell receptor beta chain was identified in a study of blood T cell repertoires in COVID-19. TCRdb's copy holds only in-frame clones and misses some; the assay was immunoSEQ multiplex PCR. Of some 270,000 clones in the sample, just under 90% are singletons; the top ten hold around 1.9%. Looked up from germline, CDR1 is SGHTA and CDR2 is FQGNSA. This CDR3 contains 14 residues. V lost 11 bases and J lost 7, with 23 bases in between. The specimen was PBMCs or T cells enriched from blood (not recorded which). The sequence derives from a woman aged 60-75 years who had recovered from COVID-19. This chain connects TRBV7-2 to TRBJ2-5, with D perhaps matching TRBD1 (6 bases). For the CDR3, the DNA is TGTGCCCTACTCCCGCGGACAGAACTCAGGACCCAGTACTTC. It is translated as CALLPRTELRTQYF. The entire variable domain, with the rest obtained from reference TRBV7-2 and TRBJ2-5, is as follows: GAGVSQSPSNKVTEKGKDVELRCDPISGHTALYWYRQSLGQGLEFLIYFQGNSAPDKSGLPSDRFSAERTGGSVSTLTIQRTQQEDSAVYLCALLPRTELRTQYFGPGTRLLVL.